This T cell receptor beta chain emerged from a study of tumour-infiltrating T cells in Burkitt lymphoma. Background on the study: The Burkitt lymphoma cohort spanned all epidemiological subtypes. Productive clonality predicted overall and progression-free survival. Study conclusions and caveats: Public clonotypes, several, appeared across numerous Burkitt lymphoma patients.

As regards this clone: Its antigen is unidentified.

Profiling relied on immunoSEQ multiplex PCR, and the TCRdb table lists in-frame clones only, not all of them. The table has 45,000 to 60,000 clones, around 32% seen once. The CDR3 length is 15 residues. The ends were cut back, 7 bases at V and 2 bases at J, with 15 bases in the middle. CDR1 and CDR2 (germline): MNHNY, SVGAGI (reference sequence). Sequenced sample: tumor tissue. The clonotype originates from a human donor with Burkitt lymphoma. This chain joins TRBV6-6 and TRBJ1-3; D is perhaps TRBD1 (5 bases). The CDR3: CASTLGGGAGNTIYF. In nucleotides, the CDR3 is TGTGCCAGCACCCTTGGTGGGGGTGCTGGAAACACCATATATTTT.